These T cell receptor beta chains were read from a single sample in a study of molecular identifiers for immune sequencing clone quantification. TCRdb passed the PCR reads through MiXCR, listing each CDR3 protein once. The table shows approximately 670,000 distinct CDR3 sequences, with about 20% occurring only once. The sequenced sample was naive CD8+ T cells from blood, with Jurkat cell RNA spiked in. These receptors came from a human donor in good health. Some libraries in this study had Jurkat cell RNA spiked in. CDR3s include the opening cysteine and the closing phenylalanine or tryptophan. The D gene is left open where the match is weak. Expanded clones get a size class; other rows say once, few or many, or leave the size out.

V gene	D gene	clone size	J gene	CDR3 DNA	CDR3 protein
TRBV7-3	TRBD1	many	TRBJ2-6	TGTGCCAGCAGCCCCAGGGGGCTATCTGGGGCCAACGTCCTGACTTTC	CASSPRGLSGANVLTF
TRBV20-1	.	few	TRBJ2-3	TGCAGTGCTAGCCGAACCCGACTACCTCAAGGCACAGATACGCAGTATTTT	CSASRTRLPQGTDTQYF
TRBV29-1	TRBD1	.	TRBJ1-1	TGCAGCGACAGGGGCTCGTATGGAGCTTTCTTT	CSDRGSYGAFF
TRBV6-2/TRBV6-3	TRBD1	.	TRBJ1-5	TGTGCCAGCAGTTACTCAGGGGGCAGGGATCAGCCCCAGCATTTT	CASSYSGGRDQPQHF
TRBV24-1	TRBD2	many	TRBJ2-2	TGTGCCACCAGTGATCCACTAGCGGGAGGAAACACCGGGGAGCTGTTTTTT	CATSDPLAGGNTGELFF
TRBV7-8	.	.	TRBJ1-1	TGTGCCAGCAGCTTATATTTCACTGAAGCTTTCTTT	CASSLYFTEAFF
TRBV7-9	TRBD1	many	TRBJ2-3	TGTGCCAGCAGAGGGACAGGGGGGGTACCCACAGATACGCAGTATTTT	CASRGTGGVPTDTQYF
TRBV28	TRBD1	few	TRBJ1-1	TGTGCCGGCAGTCTAGCGACAGGGGGCGAAGTTGAAGCTTTCTTT	CAGSLATGGEVEAFF
TRBV7-2	.	many	TRBJ2-7	TGTGCCAGCAGCTTAGCCCAGGGTACCTTCTACGAGCAGTACTTC	CASSLAQGTFYEQYF
TRBV2	.	few	TRBJ1-2	TGTGCCAGCAGTGAGCTTACCCCGCCCGGCTACACCTTC	CASSELTPPGYTF
TRBV9	.	many	TRBJ2-7	TGTGCCAGCAGCGTAGGGCGTTCTCCCTCCTACGAGCAGTACTTC	CASSVGRSPSYEQYF
TRBV6-2/TRBV6-3	TRBD1	many	TRBJ2-7	TGTGCCAGCAGTTACCGGACAGTACAGGGGCCCTCCGAGCAGTACTTC	CASSYRTVQGPSEQYF
TRBV25-1	.	many	TRBJ1-1	TGTGCCAGCAGTGAATGGGGGGGCGGAGTGACTGAAGCTTTCTTT	CASSEWGGGVTEAFF
TRBV15	.	few	TRBJ1-1	TGTGCCACCAGCAGAGATCGGGGCATACAAAACACTGAAGCTTTCTTT	CATSRDRGIQNTEAFF
TRBV3-1	.	few	TRBJ2-7	TGTGCCAGCAGCCAAGATGTACACAGATTGACCTACGAGCAGTACTTC	CASSQDVHRLTYEQYF
TRBV5-1	.	many	TRBJ2-5	TGCGCCAGCAGCTCGGAGCTAGTAGAGACCCAGTACTTC	CASSSELVETQYF